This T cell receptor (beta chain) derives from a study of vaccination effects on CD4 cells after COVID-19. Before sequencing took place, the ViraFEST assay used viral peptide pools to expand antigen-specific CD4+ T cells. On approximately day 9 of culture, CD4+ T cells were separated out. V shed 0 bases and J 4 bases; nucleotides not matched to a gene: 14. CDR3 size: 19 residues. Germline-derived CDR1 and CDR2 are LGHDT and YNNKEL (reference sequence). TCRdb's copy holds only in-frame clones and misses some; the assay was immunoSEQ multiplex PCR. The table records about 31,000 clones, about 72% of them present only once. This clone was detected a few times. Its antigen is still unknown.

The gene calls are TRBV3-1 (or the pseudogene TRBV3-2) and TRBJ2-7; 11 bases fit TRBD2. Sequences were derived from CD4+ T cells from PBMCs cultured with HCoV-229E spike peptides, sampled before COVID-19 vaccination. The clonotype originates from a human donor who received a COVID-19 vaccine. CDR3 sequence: CASSQDRARTSGSLYEQYF. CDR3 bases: TGTGCCAGCAGCCAAGATCGGGCCCGAACTAGCGGGAGTTTATACGAGCAGTACTTC.